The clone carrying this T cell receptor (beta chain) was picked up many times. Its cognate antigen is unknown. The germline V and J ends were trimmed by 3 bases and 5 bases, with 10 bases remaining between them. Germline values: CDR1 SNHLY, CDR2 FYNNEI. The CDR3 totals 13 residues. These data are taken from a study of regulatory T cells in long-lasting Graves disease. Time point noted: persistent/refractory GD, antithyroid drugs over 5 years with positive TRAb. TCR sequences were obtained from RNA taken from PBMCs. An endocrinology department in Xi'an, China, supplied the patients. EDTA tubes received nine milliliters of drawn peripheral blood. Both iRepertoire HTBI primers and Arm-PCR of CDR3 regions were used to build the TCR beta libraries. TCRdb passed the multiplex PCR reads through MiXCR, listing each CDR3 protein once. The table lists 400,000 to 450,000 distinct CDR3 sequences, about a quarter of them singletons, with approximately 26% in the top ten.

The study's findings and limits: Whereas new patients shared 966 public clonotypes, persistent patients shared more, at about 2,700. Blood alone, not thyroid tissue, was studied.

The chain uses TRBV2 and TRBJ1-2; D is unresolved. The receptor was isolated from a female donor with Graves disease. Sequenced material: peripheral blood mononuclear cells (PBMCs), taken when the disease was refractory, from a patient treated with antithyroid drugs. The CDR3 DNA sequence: TGTGCCAGCAGTGATTACGGGTCATATGGCTACACCTTC. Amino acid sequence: CASSDYGSYGYTF. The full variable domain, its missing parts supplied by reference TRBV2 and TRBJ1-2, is EPEVTQTPSHQVTQMGQEVILRCVPISNHLYFYWYRQILGQKVEFLVSFYNNEISEKSEIFDDQFSVERPDGSNFTLKIRSTKLEDSAMYFCASSDYGSYGYTFGSGTRLTVV.